This T cell receptor beta chain was recorded in a study of blood T cell repertoires in COVID-19. Each recovered donor of Cohort 3 presented with two negative PCRs, clearance, or symptom resolution. The CDR3 runs 13 residues. V gave up 4 bases and J gave up 5 bases, with 12 bases separating them. In germline, CDR1 is SGHRS, CDR2 YFSETQ. Clones were read by immunoSEQ multiplex PCR, and TCRdb kept only the in-frame ones, dropping some. The sample includes a few hundred thousand clones, around 90% of them seen just once. The chain uses TRBV5-1 and TRBJ2-5; TRBD2 might be the D (5 bases). The receptor comes from a woman aged 25 to 45 who had recovered from COVID-19. The sample consisted of PBMCs or T cells enriched from blood (not recorded which). The CDR3 loop is CASSPRTGETQYF. As DNA, the CDR3 is TGCGCCAGCAGCCCTCGGACGGGGGAGACCCAGTACTTC.